The T cell receptor beta chain described here comes from a study of lymphopenia after photon versus proton radiotherapy. Findings of the study overall: Better survival with proton therapy was suggested as possible, not demonstrated. Relative stability marked proton patients; photon patients lost diversity and naive cells.

Method: immunoSEQ multiplex PCR; TCRdb's copy keeps in-frame clones and lacks some. The sample contains 50,000 to 60,000 clones, 92% of which appear only once. Remarks on this clone: The target antigen is unknown.

Germline V lookup: CDR1 LNHNV, CDR2 YYDKDF (reference sequence). The V gene end was trimmed by 1 base and the J gene end by 0 bases; junction bases not matched to a gene: 2. CDR3 length: 17 residues. The chain employs TRBV15 and TRBJ2-7; 14 bases line up with TRBD2. The sequences come from peripheral blood, collected from a patient treated with photon-based radiotherapy. This receptor was identified in a middle-aged woman with cholangiocarcinoma. The CDR3 DNA reads as TGTGCCACCAGCAGAGGGGGACTAGCGGGGGACTCCTACGAGCAGTACTTC. Translating gives CATSRGGLAGDSYEQYF. Together with reference TRBV15 and TRBJ2-7, the CDR3 gives the full variable domain: DAMVIQNPRYQVTQFGKPVTLSCSQTLNHNVMYWYQQKSSQAPKLLFHYYDKDFNNEADTPDNFQSRRPNTSFCFLDIRSPGLGDTAMYLCATSRGGLAGDSYEQYFGPGTRLTVT.